Sequencing of this TCR beta chain was carried out in a study of blood T cells in healthy people across ages. Study results and limitations: Naive CD4+ cells and diversity were both higher in long-lived donors than in aged donors.

About this clonotype itself: The antigen remains unidentified.

Together with a sample-barcoded 5' primer, a J-beta primer mix was included in a second PCR lasting about 6 to 12 cycles. TCRdb reanalysed the 5' RACE reads using MiXCR and keeps one entry per CDR3 protein. Here the sample spans about 970,000 distinct CDR3 sequences, roughly half being singletons. The J segment lost 9 bases and the V segment lost 8 bases, leaving 19 bases of the junction unmatched. The CDR3 covers 16 residues. Germline CDR1 MNHEY, CDR2 SVGAGI. The origin of this receptor is a woman aged 55-75 years in good health. The genes are TRBV6-5 and TRBJ2-1; 7 bases line up with TRBD1. The sequencing input was blood. The DNA of the CDR3 is TGTGCCAGCCAACCAATGAGGACAGGTGAGGACGGTGAGCAGTTCTTC. Its protein is CASQPMRTGEDGEQFF.